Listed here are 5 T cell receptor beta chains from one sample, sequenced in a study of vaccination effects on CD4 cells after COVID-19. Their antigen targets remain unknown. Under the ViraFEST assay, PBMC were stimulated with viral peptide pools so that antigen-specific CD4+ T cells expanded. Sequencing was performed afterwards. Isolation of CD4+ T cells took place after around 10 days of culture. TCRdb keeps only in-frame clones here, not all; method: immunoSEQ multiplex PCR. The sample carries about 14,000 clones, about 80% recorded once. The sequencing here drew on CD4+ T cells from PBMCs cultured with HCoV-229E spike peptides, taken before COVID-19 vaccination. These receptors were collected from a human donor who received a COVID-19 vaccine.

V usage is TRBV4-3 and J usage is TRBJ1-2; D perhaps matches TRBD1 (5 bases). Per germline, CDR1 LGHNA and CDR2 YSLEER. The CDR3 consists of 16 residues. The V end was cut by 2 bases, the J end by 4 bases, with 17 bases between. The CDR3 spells CASSQTLRDGAYGYTF. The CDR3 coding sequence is TGCGCCAGCAGCCAAACACTCCGGGACGGTGCCTATGGCTACACCTTC.

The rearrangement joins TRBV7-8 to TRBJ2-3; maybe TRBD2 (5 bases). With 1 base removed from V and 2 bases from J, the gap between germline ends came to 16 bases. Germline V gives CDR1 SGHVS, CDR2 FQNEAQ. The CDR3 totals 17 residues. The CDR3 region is CASSLERLSGPTDTQYF. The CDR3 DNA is TGTGCCAGCAGCTTAGAGCGGCTGTCAGGACCCACAGATACGCAGTATTTT.

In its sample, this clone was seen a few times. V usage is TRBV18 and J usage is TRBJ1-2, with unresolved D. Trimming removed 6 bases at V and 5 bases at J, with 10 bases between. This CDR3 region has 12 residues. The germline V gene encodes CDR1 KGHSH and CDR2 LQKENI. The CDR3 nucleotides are TGTGCCAGCTCGGCAGGAGAGTATGGCTACACCTTC. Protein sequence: CASSAGEYGYTF.

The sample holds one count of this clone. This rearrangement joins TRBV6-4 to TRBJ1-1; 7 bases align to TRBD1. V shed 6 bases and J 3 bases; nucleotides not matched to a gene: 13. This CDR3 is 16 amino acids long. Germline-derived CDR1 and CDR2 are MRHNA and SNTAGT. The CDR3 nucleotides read TGTGCCAGCAGCGGGACAACTCGACAGGGATACACTGAAGCTTTCTTT. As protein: CASSGTTRQGYTEAFF.

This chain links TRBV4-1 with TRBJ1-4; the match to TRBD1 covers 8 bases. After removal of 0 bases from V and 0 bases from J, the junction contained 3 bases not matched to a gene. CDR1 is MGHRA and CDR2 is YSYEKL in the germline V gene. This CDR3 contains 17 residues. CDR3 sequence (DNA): TGCGCCAGCAGCCAAGAGACAGGGGCAGCAACTAATGAAAAACTGTTTTTT. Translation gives CASSQETGAATNEKLFF.